This T cell receptor (beta chain) was identified during a study of patients and donors after allogeneic stem cell transplantation. TCRdb re-called the RT-PCR reads with MiXCR, one entry per CDR3 protein. The repertoire holds approximately 430,000 distinct CDR3 sequences, with 16% as singletons. This clonotype appeared a few times. The CDR3 has 15 residues. With V trimmed by 8 bases and J by 2 bases, 9 bases remained unmatched. Germline V gene sequence: CDR1 ENHRY, CDR2 SYGVKD. The chain has TRBV10-3 and TRBJ2-3; 8 bases agree with TRBD2. Source material: blood, either unsorted or a sorted T cell fraction (not recorded which). This clonotype was obtained from a human donor who was either an allogeneic HSCT recipient or a stem cell or donor lymphocyte infusion donor (not recorded which). It is not recorded whose cells these are; they may come from a transplant donor. The CDR3 protein is CAISRVLADTDTQYF. The CDR3 region has the DNA TGTGCCATCTCGCGGGTACTAGCGGACACAGATACGCAGTATTTT.